This T cell receptor (beta chain) was obtained from a study of OX40 agonist ivuxolimab in advanced cancers. Study-wide context: Patients received intravenous ivuxolimab every 2 weeks at 0.01 to 10 mg/kg.

The CDR3 sequence is 15 residues long. V lost 3 bases to trimming and J lost 3 bases; unmatched junction nucleotides: 7. Germline V gene lookup returns CDR1 MNHEY and CDR2 SMNVEV (reference sequence). The assay was immunoSEQ multiplex PCR, and TCRdb's table has in-frame clones only and misses some. The data contain 50,000 to 85,000 clones, around 90% of them singletons. Here the sequenced sample was CD4+ or CD8+ T cells sorted from blood, taken in a trial of the OX40 agonist ivuxolimab. This TCR was sampled from an adult with an advanced solid tumor such as melanoma, head and neck, liver or kidney cancer. The rearrangement uses TRBV27 and TRBJ1-1; 7 nucleotides match TRBD1. The CDR3 bases are TGTGCCAGCAGTTTCTCCGCAGGGGGGTACACTGAAGCTTTCTTT. Encoded protein: CASSFSAGGYTEAFF.